These 14 T cell receptor beta chains share one sample of origin, sequenced in a study of blood T cell repertoires in COVID-19. Produced via immunoSEQ multiplex PCR; TCRdb's table is partial and in-frame only. The table has about 71,000 clones, 82% seen once. Source material: peripheral blood. These receptors all stem from a woman of 80 years or more with acute or convalescent COVID-19.

The chain employs TRBV15 and TRBJ2-5, with D perhaps TRBD2 (5 bases). CDR3 length: 13 residues. V was trimmed by 1 base and J by 5 bases, leaving 8 bases between them. Germline values: CDR1 LNHNV, CDR2 YYDKDF (reference sequence). CDR3: CATSRGGVETQYF. DNA for the CDR3: TGTGCCACCAGCAGAGGGGGAGTGGAGACCCAGTACTTC.

This chain connects TRBV7-3 to TRBJ2-5; 8 bases align to TRBD1. Per the germline V gene, CDR1 is SGHTA and CDR2 is FQGTGA. CDR3 length: 16 amino acids. J lost 4 bases, V lost 1 base, and 8 bases had no gene match. Here the CDR3 DNA reads TGTGCCAGCAGCTTAAGTCCGGCAGGGGGCTTAGAGACCCAGTACTTC. Translation gives CASSLSPAGGLETQYF.

A single count supports this clone. J is TRBJ2-1 and V is TRBV13; TRBD2 aligns across 14 bases. The germline V gene encodes CDR1 PRHDT and CDR2 FYEKMQ (reference sequence). The CDR3 loop spans 17 amino acids. Trimming removed 5 bases from V and 4 bases from J; junction bases left unmatched: 7. The CDR3 DNA follows: TGTGCCAGCAGCCGGGGACTAGCGGGAGCACAATACAATGAGCAGTTCTTC. It translates to CASSRGLAGAQYNEQFF.

V usage is TRBV19 and J usage is TRBJ2-1; TRBD2 might be the D (7 bases). V dropped 6 bases and J dropped 0 bases, with 12 bases sitting between them. This CDR3 has 15 amino acids. Germline V gene lookup returns CDR1 LNHDA and CDR2 SQIVND (reference sequence). The CDR3 protein is CASRRGGSSYNEQFF. CDR3 sequence (DNA): TGTGCCAGTAGGAGGGGGGGGAGCTCCTACAATGAGCAGTTCTTC.

V gene TRBV18 combines with J gene TRBJ1-4; D uncertain. V was cut by 2 bases and J by 13 bases, with 14 bases left in between. In germline, CDR1 is KGHSH, CDR2 LQKENI. This CDR3 has 13 residues. The CDR3 loop is CASSPEPVWRLFF. CDR3 coding DNA: TGTGCCAGCTCACCAGAGCCGGTGTGGAGACTGTTTTTT.

V usage is TRBV4-1 and J usage is TRBJ2-2, with TRBD2 matching 9 bases. CDR1 and CDR2 (germline): MGHRA, YSYEKL. V lost 0 bases, J lost 2 bases, and 4 bases stayed unmatched. The CDR3 extends over 17 amino acids. The CDR3 nucleotides are TGCGCCAGCAGCCAAGAGGCAGCGGGAGGAAACACCGGGGAGCTGTTTTTT. Amino acid sequence: CASSQEAAGGNTGELFF.

The CDR3 DNA sequence: TGTGCCAGCAGACTCCAGGGGGCGCTCACTGAAGCTTTCTTT. As protein: CASRLQGALTEAFF. V usage is TRBV28 and J usage is TRBJ1-1, with 8 nucleotides matching TRBD1. This CDR3 is 14 amino acids long. Germline V CDR1 and CDR2: MDHEN, SYDVKM. The J segment lost 4 bases and the V segment lost 6 bases, leaving 7 bases of the junction unmatched.

This rearrangement joins TRBV19 to TRBJ2-5; TRBD1 might be the D (6 bases). Between the trimmed V and J ends, which lost 6 bases and 6 bases, there was a span of 23 bases. CDR1 is LNHDA, CDR2 SQIVND, per germline (reference sequence). The CDR3 sequence is 16 residues long. In DNA form, the CDR3 reads TGTGCCAGTAGCCATGAGACAGGCCAGGGGCAAAAGACCCAGTACTTC. It yields the protein CASSHETGQGQKTQYF.

This clone appeared once. V is TRBV5-4 and J is TRBJ1-1; D gene ambiguous. The V gene lost 6 bases and the J gene lost 5 bases, with 17 bases spanning the gap. Germline CDR1 SGHNT, CDR2 YYREEE (reference sequence). CDR3 length: 14 residues. The CDR3 reads CASTRGPGWTEAFF. CDR3 bases: TGTGCCAGCACCCGAGGACCGGGGTGGACTGAAGCTTTCTTT. The whole variable domain, filled in from reference TRBV5-4 and TRBJ1-1, reads ETGVTQSPTHLIKTRGQQVTLRCSSQSGHNTVSWYQQALGQGPQFIFQYYREEENGRGNFPPRFSGLQFPNYSSELNVNALELDDSALYLCASTRGPGWTEAFFGQGTRLTVV.

V usage is TRBV19 and J usage is TRBJ2-7; maybe TRBD2 (6 bases). Germline V lookup: CDR1 LNHDA, CDR2 SQIVND (reference sequence). Trimming took off 3 bases at V and 4 bases at J, with 13 bases between the two ends. This CDR3 region has 14 residues. The CDR3 DNA follows: TGTGCCAGTAGTATGGGCGGCGGGGCATACGAGCAGTACTTC. This gives the protein CASSMGGGAYEQYF.

Only one count was recorded for this clone. The chain joins TRBV6-5 to TRBJ2-2; 10 positions agree with TRBD2. V was clipped by 6 bases and J by 7 bases; unmatched bases: 5. This CDR3 region has 14 residues. Germline loops: CDR1 MNHEY, CDR2 SVGAGI. The CDR3 region has the DNA TGTGCCAGCAGGCCTAGCGGGAGAGTCGGGGAGCTGTTTTTT. Protein: CASRPSGRVGELFF.

V and J are TRBV5-1 and TRBJ2-1, with 13 bases lining up with TRBD2. The CDR3 runs 19 residues. The germline gives CDR1 SGHRS, CDR2 YFSETQ. J lost 3 bases, V lost 1 base, and 10 bases had no gene match. The CDR3 coding sequence is TGCGCCAGCAGCTTGACGGGACTAGCGGGGCTCGGGCTCTACAATGAGCAGTTCTTC. Its protein product is CASSLTGLAGLGLYNEQFF.

V usage is TRBV14 and J usage is TRBJ1-3, with D perhaps TRBD1 (5 bases). CDR3 length: 16 amino acids. CDR1 is SGHDN and CDR2 is FVKESK in the germline V gene. V gave up 4 bases and J gave up 0 bases, with 13 bases separating them. The CDR3 coding sequence is TGTGCCAGCAGCCTTACACAGGTACACTCTGGAAACACCATATATTTT. Its protein is CASSLTQVHSGNTIYF.

The J gene is TRBJ2-3, the V gene TRBV11-2; D may be TRBD2 (5 bases). The CDR3 totals 18 residues. V was clipped by 0 bases and J by 2 bases, with 18 bases between them. Germline loops: CDR1 SGHAT, CDR2 FQNNGV. The CDR3 nucleotides are TGTGCCAGCAGCTTAGATTGGAGGCTGCGAATATACACAGATACGCAGTATTTT. Translated, it gives CASSLDWRLRIYTDTQYF.